A single count supports the clone carrying this T cell receptor beta chain. Its antigen is not known. CDR3 length: 15 amino acids. The V end was cut by 3 bases, the J end by 2 bases, with 15 bases between. Per the germline V gene, CDR1 is GTSNPN and CDR2 is SVGIG (reference sequence). Produced via immunoSEQ multiplex PCR; TCRdb's table is partial and in-frame only. The table records 65,000 to 75,000 clones, 85% to 95% of them present only once. The data were obtained in a study of cytomegalovirus exposure and HLA in healthy donors. Study-wide findings and caveats: Three of the chains that were CMV-associated were confirmed in vitro to be specific for CMV antigens. Some TCR beta chains (164 of them) were listed as cytomegalovirus-associated.

The sequenced material came from PBMCs. J is TRBJ2-3 and V is TRBV30, with D possibly being TRBD2 (6 bases). The clonotype comes from a man aged 18 to 29 in good health and CMV-seropositive. CDR3 protein: CAWRGTRVHTDTQYF. For the CDR3, the DNA is TGTGCCTGGAGGGGGACTCGCGTACACACAGATACGCAGTATTTT.